These 22 T cell receptor beta chains came from one sample sequenced in a study of vaccination and CD4 T cells after COVID-19. What these receptors recognize is not known. Sequencing of DNA taken from cultured CD4+ T cells relied on the Oncomine TCR Beta short-read assay. TCRdb re-called the PCR reads through MiXCR, storing one row per CDR3 protein. The sample includes more than 5,500 distinct CDR3 sequences, around two thirds of them seen just once. Treatment defined: approximately 9-day PBMC culture with coronavirus spike peptide pools or control peptides (ViraFEST assay). The sample comprised CD4+ T cells from blood, cultured in vitro. The receptors originated from a human donor who had recovered from COVID-19.

The chain is built from TRBV7-2 and TRBJ2-7; TRBD1 matches at 8 bases. The germline V gene has CDR1 SGHTA and CDR2 FQGNSA. V shed 5 bases and J 2 bases; nucleotides not matched to a gene: 11. CDR3 size: 16 residues. CDR3 amino acids: CASSQLVTTGAYEQYF. The CDR3, as DNA: TGTGCCAGCAGCCAACTAGTTACGACAGGGGCCTACGAGCAGTACTTC. The full variable domain, with the rest looked up from reference TRBV7-2 and TRBJ2-7, is GAGVSQSPSNKVTEKGKDVELRCDPISGHTALYWYRQSLGQGLEFLIYFQGNSAPDKSGLPSDRFSAERTGGSVSTLTIQRTQQEDSAVYLCASSQLVTTGAYEQYFGPGTRLTVT.

The chain combines TRBV30 with TRBJ1-1; D ambiguous. This CDR3 is built from 12 residues. Trimming cost V 6 bases and J 1 base, with 9 bases left between them. Per germline, CDR1 GTSNPN and CDR2 SVGIG (reference sequence). CDR3 bases: TGTGCCTGCGGTCTGCGGAACACTGAAGCTTTCTTT. This encodes CACGLRNTEAFF.

CDR3 sequence (DNA): TGCAGTGCTACCAGGGAGAACACCGGGGAGCTGTTTTTT. Protein product: CSATRENTGELFF. The genes are TRBV20-1 and TRBJ2-2, with D maybe TRBD1 (5 bases). Germline assignment: CDR1 DFQATT and CDR2 SNEGSKA (reference sequence). The germline V and J ends were trimmed by 4 bases and 1 base, with 7 bases remaining between them. CDR3 length equals 13 residues.

The chain recombines TRBV10-1 with TRBJ2-5; 12 nucleotides match TRBD2. The germline V gene has CDR1 WNHNN and CDR2 SYGVQD (reference sequence). The ends lost 7 bases at V and 5 bases at J; junction bases unmatched: 11. The CDR3 runs to 16 residues. In DNA form, the CDR3 reads TGCGCCAGCAACTCTAGACTAGCGGGAGCGGGGGAGACCCAGTACTTC. It is translated as CASNSRLAGAGETQYF.

J is TRBJ1-6 and V is TRBV7-8; 8 bases fit TRBD1. The V and J ends lost 1 base and 8 bases, in that order; junction bases with no gene match: 4. The CDR3 totals 15 residues. CDR1 SGHVS and CDR2 FQNEAQ come from the germline V gene. As DNA, the CDR3 is TGTGCCAGCAGCTTAGTCTCAGGGGGCCATTCACCCCTCCACTTT. It yields the protein CASSLVSGGHSPLHF.

This clonotype was detected only a few times. The chain recombines TRBV20-1 with TRBJ2-7, with TRBD2 matching 7 bases. The germline CDR1 and CDR2 sequences are DFQATT and SNEGSKA (reference sequence). The CDR3 sequence is 16 residues long. V shed 3 bases and J 6 bases; nucleotides not matched to a gene: 17. Written as DNA, the CDR3 is TGCAGTGCTAGGGATCGGAGGTTAGCGGGTATTTCCGAGCAGTACTTC. Protein sequence: CSARDRRLAGISEQYF.

This sequence joins TRBV7-8 and TRBJ2-1; D unclear. V was shortened by 5 bases and J by 10 bases, with 15 bases between the two germline ends. The V gene's germline CDR1 is SGHVS and CDR2 FQNEAQ. The CDR3 loop spans 13 amino acids. CDR3 residues: CASSGVANGEQFF. The DNA of the CDR3 is TGTGCCAGCAGCGGGGTTGCGAACGGGGAGCAGTTCTTC.

The chain uses TRBV21-1 and TRBJ2-5. TRBV21-1 is an annotated pseudogene. The CDR3 totals 15 residues. CDR3 DNA sequence: TGTGCCAGCAGCAAATTAGCCTTGAGCCAAGAGACCCAGTACTTC. As protein: CASSKLALSQETQYF.

The chain is built from TRBV2 and TRBJ2-3, with D unclear. The V and J ends lost 4 bases and 0 bases respectively, with 2 bases between them. This CDR3 spans 12 amino acids. Germline CDR1 reads SNHLY; CDR2 reads FYNNEI. The CDR3 nucleotides are TGTGCCAGCAGTGCCAGCACAGATACGCAGTATTTT. It specifies CASSASTDTQYF.

This clonotype was observed a few times. The chain links TRBV20-1 to TRBJ2-5, with D possibly TRBD2 on 5 matching bases. Germline-derived CDR1 and CDR2 are DFQATT and SNEGSKA (reference sequence). This CDR3 contains 13 residues. V lost 5 bases and J lost 1, with 11 bases in between. The CDR3 reads CSAFGRVQETQYF. The CDR3 bases are TGCAGTGCTTTCGGGCGGGTCCAAGAGACCCAGTACTTC.

The V and J genes are TRBV6-1 and TRBJ1-1, with 7 bases identical to TRBD1. This CDR3 spans 14 amino acids. Germline V gene sequence: CDR1 MNHNS, CDR2 SASEGT. V shed 2 bases, J shed 5 bases, and the junction held 5 bases outside the gene matches. The CDR3: CASSENRGVTEAFF. The CDR3 nucleotides are TGTGCCAGCAGTGAAAACAGGGGAGTTACTGAAGCTTTCTTT.

The CDR3, as DNA: TGTGCCAGCAGTTACAGGGAAGGAACGGCTTTCTTT. It yields the protein CASSYREGTAFF. V is TRBV6-5 and J is TRBJ1-1; D gene uncertain. V gave up 2 bases and J gave up 11 bases, with 12 bases separating them. Germline CDR1 is MNHEY and CDR2 is SVGAGI. The CDR3 runs 12 residues.

This clonotype rates as medium-sized (0.01 to 0.1%). This sequence joins TRBV7-2 and TRBJ1-2; 7 bases are shared with TRBD1. V shed 1 base and J 4 bases; nucleotides not matched to a gene: 6. Germline assignment: CDR1 SGHTA and CDR2 FQGNSA. The CDR3 runs to 15 residues. The CDR3: CASSLVRGQSYGYTF. The CDR3 nucleotides are TGTGCCAGCAGCTTAGTTCGGGGACAGTCCTATGGCTACACCTTC.

Only one count was recorded for this clonotype. This chain connects TRBV7-9 to TRBJ1-1; no reliable D call. The CDR3 is 14 amino acids. Deletions cut 5 bases from V and 1 base from J, with 11 bases between. Germline V gene sequence: CDR1 SEHNR, CDR2 FQNEAQ (reference sequence). CDR3 protein: CASSMYSENTEAFF. CDR3 in DNA: TGTGCCAGCAGCATGTACAGCGAGAACACTGAAGCTTTCTTT.

The V and J genes are TRBV5-1 and TRBJ2-7, with 12 bases identical to TRBD1. Near its end, the DNA agrees better with TRBJ2-5, so the J call may be wrong. Germline V gives CDR1 SGHRS, CDR2 YFSETQ. The CDR3 is 15 amino acids. The DNA of the CDR3 is TGCGCCAGCAGCTCCGGGACAGGGGGCAGGGAGACCCAGTACTTC. Protein product: CASSSGTGGRETQYF.

This clonotype was counted only a few times. The rearrangement links TRBV20-1 to TRBJ1-6, with D unresolved. Germline V gene lookup returns CDR1 DFQATT and CDR2 SNEGSKA (reference sequence). V was pared by 0 bases and J by 10 bases, with 7 bases between. This CDR3 is built from 12 residues. The DNA of the CDR3 is TGCAGTGCTAGAGATCGACTCTCACCCCTCCACTTT. Protein: CSARDRLSPLHF.

This clonotype occurred a few times. The V call is TRBV6-4, the J call TRBJ2-1; the match to TRBD2 covers 12 bases. The trim removed 6 bases at V and 5 bases at J, leaving 2 bases unmatched. Per germline, CDR1 MRHNA and CDR2 SNTAGT. This CDR3 comprises 14 residues. CDR3 in DNA: TGTGCCAGCAGAAGGACTAGCGGGGACAATGAGCAGTTCTTC. It specifies CASRRTSGDNEQFF.

The genes are TRBV2 and TRBJ2-7, with TRBD2 identical over 12 bases. J gave up 2 bases and V 8 bases, and 7 bases lay outside the gene matches. Germline V gene sequence: CDR1 SNHLY, CDR2 FYNNEI. CDR3 length: 15 residues. This chain's CDR3 is CASGGTSGPAYEQYF. CDR3 nucleotide sequence: TGTGCCAGCGGGGGGACTAGCGGGCCAGCCTACGAGCAGTACTTC.

In this sample, this clonotype turned up once. The chain employs TRBV12-3 or TRBV12-4 and TRBJ1-2; no clear D gene. V was trimmed by 4 bases and J by 3 bases, leaving 18 bases between them. The CDR3 is made up of 16 amino acids. Here the CDR3 DNA reads TGTGCCAGCAGTTCGGGAGCCCCCCCGGGAGACTATGGCTACACCTTC. Encoded protein: CASSSGAPPGDYGYTF.

This chain connects TRBV7-3 to TRBJ1-1; TRBD1 matches at 7 bases. Per the germline V gene, CDR1 is SGHTA and CDR2 is FQGTGA. The CDR3 is 16 residues long. Trimming removed 0 bases from V and 4 bases from J; junction bases left unmatched: 8. CDR3 bases: TGTGCCAGCAGCTTAACCCGGGACAGTATAGGCACTGAAGCTTTCTTT. This codes for CASSLTRDSIGTEAFF.

The rearrangement links TRBV12-3 or TRBV12-4 to TRBJ1-6; D possibly corresponds to TRBD1 (6 bases). V was cut by 8 bases and J by 9 bases, with 17 bases left in between. This CDR3 is built from 14 residues. In nucleotides, the CDR3 is TGTGCCAGCCGGTCACAGGGAACCCCTTCACCCCTCCACTTT. This codes for CASRSQGTPSPLHF.

This chain uses TRBV21-1 with TRBJ2-5; the D call TRBD2 from the table was never checked on the DNA. TRBV21-1 is labeled a pseudogene. The CDR3 is made up of 22 amino acids. Written as DNA, the CDR3 is TGTGCCAGCAGCAAAGTTTGGGAACCGGGACTAGCGGGGGGGCCGTACCAAGAGACCCAGTACTTC. Translation: CASSKVWEPGLAGGPYQETQYF.